Listed here is a single TCR beta chain. This receptor's antigen is unknown. It has no much larger one-base neighbor in the sample; base qualities were not kept. The cohort comprised fewer than 750 healthy bone marrow donors. All cohort members were sampled while nominally healthy, although unrecorded immune exposures were likely present. The donor tested CMV seronegative and was one of the 352 seronegative cohort members. A peripheral blood sample was collected from each donor, and TCR beta sequencing was performed on peripheral blood mononuclear cells. The Qiagen DNeasy Blood Extraction Kit was used to extract genomic DNA from the blood cell samples. The data were obtained in a study of cytomegalovirus exposure and HLA in healthy donors (dated by TCRdb to the late 2010s). Some background on the complete study: An earlier analysis of roughly 630 of the donors reported roughly 300 Gb of sequence data and around 110 million unique TCR beta sequences from 150 million to 200 million T cells. High-throughput TCR immunosequencing, statistical association of individual TCRs with disease status, and machine learning were combined to predict cytomegalovirus infection status. All discovery cohort repertoires had been generated using a single sequencing platform. Because of strong linkage in the cohort, a few DR-DQ haplotypes were treated as single units for association and clustering. Roughly 310 gigabases of sequencing data and 70 million to 85 million unique TCR sequences were included in an early release covering roughly 700 HLA-typed donors. The genetic ancestry cluster associated with self-reported Caucasian donors included roughly four fifths of the roughly 380 genotyped donors. Among 398 genotyped donors of the cohort, an average of approximately 220,000 unique TCR beta nucleotide sequences was sequenced per donor, of which about 18% were non-productive. A later genetic analysis used genome-wide SNP genotypes for about three fifths of the 666 donors, treating that subset as a discovery cohort. The study aimed to test whether signatures of past pathogen exposure could be identified by cataloging public T cell receptors. Donor age, sex, ethnicity and CMV serostatus were compiled together with the repertoire data. In the later analysis, no new phenotypic data were used to find candidate immune exposures; instead, reliance was placed on TCR beta sequences and their occurrence across donors. A later analysis re-analyzed previously published TCR beta repertoires from 550 to 700 donors and added high-resolution HLA genotyping to study TCR occurrence patterns. Both class I and class II loci were covered by HLA typing, at four-digit resolution. The T cell repertoires of roughly 660 subjects were profiled by immunosequencing and related to cytomegalovirus serostatus. The number of typed donors differed by locus: about 620-640 for A, B, C, DRB1 and DQB1; some 500 for DQA1; 606 for DPA1; and around 470 for DPB1. In addition to the first cohort of about 650 subjects, a separate validation cohort of 130 or so different subjects was used. An earlier analysis of some 500 of the donors applied high-throughput TCR beta sequencing to assess whether each TCR beta V gene segment acted as functional or pseudogenic. General conclusions and limits of the study: Because the 87-base-pair reads could not distinguish some IMGT-functional V segments, including TRBV6-2 and TRBV6-3, those segments were excluded. The classifier was reported to diagnose cytomegalovirus status with high specificity and sensitivity in both the original cohort and the validation cohort. Three of the identified cytomegalovirus-associated TCR beta chains were confirmed in vitro to be specific for cytomegalovirus antigens. Because HLA typing was missing for some donors at each locus, association tests included only the typed subset. Because counts were too low, seventeen rarely observed V segments, including chromosome 9 orphons, were excluded from the earlier analysis of around 640 of the donors. A later analysis found that TCR association rates varied across HLA loci, with DRB1 alleles showing the most associated TCRs and HLA-C alleles the fewest. For the cohort, immune exposure information was limited to CMV serostatus. The authors suggested that the approach could potentially be generalized to other disease states and immunological phenotypes. When HLA alleles, especially DR and DQ, strongly co-occurred, attributing TCR associations to individual alleles was difficult. A group of highly shared sequence variants was considered likely to be a technical artifact of the sequencing pipeline. Most TCR sequences were observed very rarely across donors, whereas some public TCRs were present in many individuals. Most CMV-associated TCR beta chains appeared to be HLA-restricted in a later analysis, and the HLA associations seemed to be driven largely by CMV exposure. A total of around 150 TCR beta chains were listed by the study as associated with cytomegalovirus. This cohort had only TCR beta chains sequenced, and the lack of alpha or paired-chain data limited which features could be detected. Linkage disequilibrium might explain the correlated functional status among segregating V segments, but an unknown experimental factor could not be excluded. Compared with equally common non-associated chains, HLA-associated TCR beta chains in a later analysis were more clonally expanded and had lower generation probabilities. In a later genetic analysis, fewer N-insertions in productive TCRs were reported among donors in an Asian-associated ancestry cluster than the 666-donor mean. Specific HLA alleles were associated with 16,951 TCR beta sequences at a false discovery rate of 0.05 in a later analysis. Broadly in line with IMGT annotations, most TCR beta V segments showed up in productive rearrangements about 90% or about 30% of the time in an earlier analysis of several hundred of the donors. A further reported finding was that TCR beta sequences accurately predicted the HLA-A and HLA-B alleles for most subjects in the first cohort. V-gene and J-gene trimming of TCR beta chains was associated with a missense DCLRE1C variant in a later genetic analysis, and the association was replicated in an independent cohort. Presence/absence analyses assumed roughly uniform sequencing depth across donors, an assumption that may not hold. In a later analysis, several top co-occurrence clusters were reported to appear linked to parvovirus B19, influenza, CMV and Epstein-Barr virus.

V loses 1 base of germline sequence and J loses 9 bases, and the interval between the two ends is 19 bases. CDR1 and CDR2 are read off the germline V gene (reference sequence) as SEHNR and FQNEAQ. The cysteine opens and the phenylalanine closes a CDR3 of 16 amino acids. The only DNA kept is the CDR3, 48 bases in frame from the first base. The library was built by means of the immunoSEQ multiplex PCR assay. A mixture of 60 forward primers for TCR Vbeta segments and 13 reverse primers for TCR Jbeta segments was used in the multiplex PCR. A multiplex PCR assay on genomic DNA amplified the CDR3 region of rearranged TCR beta genes. The amplified TCR beta libraries were sequenced on the Illumina HiSeq System as 87-base-pair reads. The study's processing was this. A later analysis counted 65 million to 90 million unique TCR beta chains across the 690 or so repertoires, and approximately 11 million of these chains were shared by at least two donors. Raw reads were error-corrected and collapsed into unique sequences by a nearest-neighbor algorithm in which closely related sequences were merged to remove PCR and sequencing errors. CDR3 sequences were aligned to IMGT reference sequences to assign V, D and J gene segments. For a sequence to be retained, a match of at least six nucleotides was required to both a V gene segment and a J gene segment. Rearrangements were called productive when the CDR3 lacked stop codons and stayed in frame with V and J; all others were non-productive. CDR3 was defined by IMGT convention, running from the second conserved V-encoded cysteine to the conserved J-encoded phenylalanine. Sequences without an unambiguous match to a single V gene segment were excluded from the earlier analysis of 500 to 700 of the donors. In an earlier analysis of a few hundred of the donors, V segments were called functional above 56.7% productive rearrangements and were called segregating when the between-donor standard deviation exceeded 5%. A statistical classification framework was built to diagnose cytomegalovirus status from the catalog of TCR beta chain sequences. V and J gene assignment, in a later analysis, came from comparing TCR nucleotide sequences with IMGT/GENE-DB human TR gene sequences. In a later analysis, CDR3 sequences and most-parsimonious VDJ recombination scenarios were assigned using the TCRdist pipeline. In a later analysis, each TCR beta chain was defined by its CDR3 amino acid sequence together with its V-gene family, and reads without a unique V-gene family were excluded. A later analysis removed roughly 590 highly shared, low-generation-probability nucleotide sequences to deal with suspected cross-contamination and a sequencing artifact. In a later analysis, a clonal expansion index for each public chain was calculated from normalized within-repertoire ranks of inferred template counts. A later analysis computed generation probabilities with a VDJ recombination model fitted to out-of-frame rearrangements, and checked the results against IGoR. In a later analysis, TCR-TCR, TCR-HLA and TCR-CMV co-occurrence was scored with hypergeometric tests, and a repertoire-size bias correction was applied to TCR pairs. False discovery rates were estimated in a later analysis by permuting HLA or CMV assignments 20 times. In a later analysis, co-occurring TCRs were grouped using DBSCAN, with TCRdist sequence similarity added in when clustering inside HLA-allele-positive subsets. For co-occurrence clustering, repertoires with fewer than 30,000 or more than 120,000 public chains were excluded, along with roughly five repertoires with anomalous nucleotide sharing. Drawn from immuneACCESS, this table holds only the in-frame rearrangements with V and J called that TCRdb kept. Clones are partly lost; checked studies trace under half to an unresolved V gene and leave the rest unexplained. V and J calls plus clone size are reproduced from that table; the DNA served to infer D and trimming. The table for this sample lists 200,000 to 250,000 clones; more than 60% of them were counted only once. The ten largest clones capture roughly 2% of the sample.

The rearranged chain carries TRBV7-9 and TRBJ2-1; TRBD2 is perhaps the D gene, given 7 matching bases. This TCR was recovered from a woman aged 25 to 39 in good health and CMV-seronegative. Input material: PBMCs. The DNA reads as follows: TGTGCCAGCAGCTTAGGAATGGCGGGGGCTGGGGGTGAGCAGTTCTTC. This yields the protein CASSLGMAGAGGEQFF.